This T cell receptor (beta chain) was recovered during a study of PD-L1 blockade in urothelial cancer. Study-level information: Blood was evaluated 3 weeks (second dose) and 6 weeks after therapy began. A median roughly 130,000 T cells were found in blood samples.

As to time point: pretreatment peripheral blood. Remarks on this clone: As yet, its antigen is unknown.

Whole-study results and caveats: Better progression-free and overall survival followed lower pretreatment blood clonality.

Per the germline V gene, CDR1 is GTSNPN and CDR2 is SVGIG (reference sequence). Trimming shortened V by 0 bases and J by 5 bases, and 10 bases separated the two germline ends. This CDR3 contains 13 residues. Here immunoSEQ multiplex PCR was the method, and the copy in TCRdb shows in-frame clones only, minus some. This repertoire shows 70,000 to 100,000 clones, 80% to 85% found once; its top ten account for around 2.1%. Sample: PBMCs, taken around atezolizumab (anti-PD-L1) treatment. The receptor comes from a man between 60 and 75 years old with urothelial cancer. This sequence joins TRBV30 and TRBJ2-5; D is perhaps TRBD2 (6 bases). DNA for the CDR3: TGTGCCTGGAGTGTAGGAGGGCGGGAGACCCAGTACTTC. Translation gives CAWSVGGRETQYF.